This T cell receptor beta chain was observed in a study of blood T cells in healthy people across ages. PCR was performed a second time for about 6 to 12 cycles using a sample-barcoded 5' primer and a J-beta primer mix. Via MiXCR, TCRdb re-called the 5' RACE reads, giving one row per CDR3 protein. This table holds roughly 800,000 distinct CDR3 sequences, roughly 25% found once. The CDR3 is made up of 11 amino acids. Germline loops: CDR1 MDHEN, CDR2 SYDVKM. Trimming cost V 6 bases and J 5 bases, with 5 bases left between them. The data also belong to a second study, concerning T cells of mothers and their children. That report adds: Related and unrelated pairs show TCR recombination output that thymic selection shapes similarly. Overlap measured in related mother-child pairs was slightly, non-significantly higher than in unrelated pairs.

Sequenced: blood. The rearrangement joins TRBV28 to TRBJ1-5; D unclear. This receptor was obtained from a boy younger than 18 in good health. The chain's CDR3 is CASSEDQPQHF. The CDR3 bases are TGTGCCAGCAGCGAGGATCAGCCCCAGCATTTT.